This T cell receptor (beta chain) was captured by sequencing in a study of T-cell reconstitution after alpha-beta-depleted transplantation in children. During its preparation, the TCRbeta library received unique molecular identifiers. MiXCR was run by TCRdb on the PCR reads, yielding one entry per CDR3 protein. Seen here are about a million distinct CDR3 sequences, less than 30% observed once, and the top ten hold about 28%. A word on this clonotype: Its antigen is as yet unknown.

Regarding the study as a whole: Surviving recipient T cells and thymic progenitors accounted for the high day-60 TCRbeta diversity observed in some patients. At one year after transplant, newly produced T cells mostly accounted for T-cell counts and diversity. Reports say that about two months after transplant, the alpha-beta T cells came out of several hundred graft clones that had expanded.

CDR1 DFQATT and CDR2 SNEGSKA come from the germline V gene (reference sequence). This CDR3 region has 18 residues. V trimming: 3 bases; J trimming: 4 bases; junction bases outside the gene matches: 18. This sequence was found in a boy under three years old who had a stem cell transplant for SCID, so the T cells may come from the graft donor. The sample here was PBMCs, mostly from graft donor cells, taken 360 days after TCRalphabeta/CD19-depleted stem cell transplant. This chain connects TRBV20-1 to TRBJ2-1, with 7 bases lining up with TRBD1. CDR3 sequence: CSASPWGTPGQPYNEQFF. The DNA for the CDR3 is TGCAGTGCTAGTCCATGGGGAACCCCGGGACAGCCTTACAATGAGCAGTTCTTC.